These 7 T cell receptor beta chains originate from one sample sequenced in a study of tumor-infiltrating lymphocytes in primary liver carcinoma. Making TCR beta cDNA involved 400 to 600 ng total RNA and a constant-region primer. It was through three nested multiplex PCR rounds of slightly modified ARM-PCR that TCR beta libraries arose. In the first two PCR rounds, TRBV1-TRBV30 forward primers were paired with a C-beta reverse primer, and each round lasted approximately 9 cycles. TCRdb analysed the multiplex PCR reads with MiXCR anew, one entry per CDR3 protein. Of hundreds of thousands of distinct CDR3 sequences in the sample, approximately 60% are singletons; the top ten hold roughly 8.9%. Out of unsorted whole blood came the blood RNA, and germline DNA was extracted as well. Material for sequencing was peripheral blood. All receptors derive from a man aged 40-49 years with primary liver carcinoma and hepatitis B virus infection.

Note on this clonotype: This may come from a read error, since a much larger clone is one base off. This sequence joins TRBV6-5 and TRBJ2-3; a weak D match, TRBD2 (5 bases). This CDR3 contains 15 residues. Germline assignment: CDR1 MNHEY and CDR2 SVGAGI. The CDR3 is CASSYSDPSTDMQYF. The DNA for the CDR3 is TGTGCCAGCAGTTACTCAGACCCTAGCACAGATATGCAGTATTTT.

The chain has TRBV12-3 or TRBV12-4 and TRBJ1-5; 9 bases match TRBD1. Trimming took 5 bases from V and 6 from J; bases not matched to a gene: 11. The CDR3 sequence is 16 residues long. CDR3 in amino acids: CASSPSGQGRAQPQHF. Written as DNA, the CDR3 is TGTGCCAGCAGTCCCTCAGGACAGGGGAGGGCTCAGCCCCAGCATTTT.

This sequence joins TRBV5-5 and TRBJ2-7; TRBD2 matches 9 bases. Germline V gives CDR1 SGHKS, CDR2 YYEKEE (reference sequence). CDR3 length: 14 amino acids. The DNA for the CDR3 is TGTGTCGGCAGCTTGGGTAGCGGGAGAGGCGAGCAGTACTTC. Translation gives CVGSLGSGRGEQYF.

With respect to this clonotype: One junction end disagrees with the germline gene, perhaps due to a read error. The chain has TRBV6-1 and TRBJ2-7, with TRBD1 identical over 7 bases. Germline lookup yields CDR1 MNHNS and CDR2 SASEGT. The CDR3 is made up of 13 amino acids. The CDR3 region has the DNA TGTGTCAGCAGGTGGACAGGTCTCTACGAGCAGTACTTC. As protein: CVSRWTGLYEQYF.

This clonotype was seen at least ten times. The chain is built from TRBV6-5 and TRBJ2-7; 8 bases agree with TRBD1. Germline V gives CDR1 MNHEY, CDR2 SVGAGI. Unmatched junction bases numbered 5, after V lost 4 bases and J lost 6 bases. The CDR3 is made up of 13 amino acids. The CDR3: CASSSDRDSEQYF. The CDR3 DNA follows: TGTGCCAGCAGTTCGGACAGGGACTCCGAGCAGTACTTC.

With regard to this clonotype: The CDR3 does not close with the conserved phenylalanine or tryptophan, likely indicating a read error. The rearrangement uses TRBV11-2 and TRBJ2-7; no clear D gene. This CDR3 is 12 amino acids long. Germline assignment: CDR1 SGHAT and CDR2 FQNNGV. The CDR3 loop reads CASSSHSYEQYL. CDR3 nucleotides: TGCGCCAGCAGCTCCCACTCCTACGAGCAGTACTTA.

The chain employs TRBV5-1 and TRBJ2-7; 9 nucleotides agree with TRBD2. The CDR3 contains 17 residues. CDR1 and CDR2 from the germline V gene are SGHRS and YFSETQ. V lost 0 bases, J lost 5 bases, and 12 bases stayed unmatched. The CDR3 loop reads CASSLEVEEAGGDEQYF. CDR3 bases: TGCGCCAGCAGCTTGGAAGTCGAGGAGGCGGGAGGGGACGAGCAGTACTTC.